The rows below give T cell receptor beta chains drawn from one sample of a study of T cells in Graves' hyperthyroidism and ophthalmopathy. One entry per CDR3 protein, called by TCRdb with MiXCR from the multiplex PCR reads. The table shows about 320,000 distinct CDR3 sequences, with about 15% occurring only once. The sequencing sample was made of blood. Receptors were obtained from a man aged 30 to 39 with Graves' hyperthyroidism. Both conserved end residues are part of each CDR3. The D gene is left open where the match is weak. Clone size is not always given. Where it is, it says once, few, many or a class for expanded clones.

j_call: TRBJ1-1; d_call: TRBD1; v_call: TRBV5-1; clone_size: many; cdr3_aa: CASSSQGVGSEAFF; cdr3_nt: TGCGCCAGCAGCTCCCAGGGGGTAGGGTCTGAAGCTTTCTTT
j_call: TRBJ2-7; d_call: TRBD2; v_call: TRBV2; clone_size: many; cdr3_aa: CASKYLAGGLYEQYF; cdr3_nt: TGTGCCAGCAAATACCTAGCGGGAGGCCTCTACGAGCAGTACTTC
j_call: TRBJ2-1; d_call: NA; v_call: TRBV6-6; clone_size: NA; cdr3_aa: CASSYLAFSEQFF; cdr3_nt: TGTGCCAGCAGTTACTTAGCTTTTAGTGAGCAGTTCTTC
j_call: TRBJ2-1; d_call: TRBD2; v_call: TRBV5-1; clone_size: many; cdr3_aa: CASSPGGVGYNEQFF; cdr3_nt: TGCGCCAGCAGCCCGGGGGGGGTCGGGTACAATGAGCAGTTCTTC
j_call: TRBJ1-1; d_call: TRBD1; v_call: TRBV27; clone_size: many; cdr3_aa: CASSRQGKAFF; cdr3_nt: TGTGCCAGCAGCCGACAGGGCAAAGCTTTCTTT
j_call: TRBJ2-7; d_call: NA; v_call: TRBV5-1; clone_size: few; cdr3_aa: CASSLAGKIGGPGQYF; cdr3_nt: TGCGCCAGCAGCTTGGCCGGAAAGATAGGAGGCCCAGGGCAGTACTTC
j_call: TRBJ2-3; d_call: NA; v_call: TRBV12-3/TRBV12-4; clone_size: many; cdr3_aa: CASSLKGTQYF; cdr3_nt: TGTGCCAGCAGTCTCAAGGGTACGCAGTATTTT
j_call: TRBJ2-1; d_call: NA; v_call: TRBV20-1; clone_size: many; cdr3_aa: CSANLLNNEQFF; cdr3_nt: TGCAGTGCTAACCTTTTGAACAATGAGCAGTTCTTC
j_call: TRBJ1-5; d_call: NA; v_call: TRBV18; clone_size: many; cdr3_aa: CASSPAGASNQPQHF; cdr3_nt: TGTGCCAGCTCACCTGCAGGGGCCAGCAATCAGCCCCAGCATTTT
j_call: TRBJ2-3; d_call: TRBD2; v_call: TRBV12-3/TRBV12-4; clone_size: many; cdr3_aa: CASGGVWELGTDTQYF; cdr3_nt: TGTGCCAGCGGGGGGGTTTGGGAGTTAGGCACAGATACGCAGTATTTT
j_call: TRBJ2-7; d_call: NA; v_call: TRBV20-1; clone_size: many; cdr3_aa: CSASSHQHYYEQYF; cdr3_nt: TGCAGTGCTAGCAGTCACCAACATTACTACGAGCAGTACTTC
j_call: TRBJ1-5; d_call: NA; v_call: TRBV6-1; clone_size: many; cdr3_aa: CASSVWGYSNQPQHF; cdr3_nt: TGTGCCAGCAGTGTTTGGGGATATAGCAATCAGCCCCAGCATTTT
j_call: TRBJ2-2; d_call: NA; v_call: TRBV11-2; clone_size: NA; cdr3_aa: CATPEGTNTGELFF; cdr3_nt: TGTGCCACACCCGAGGGCACAAACACCGGGGAGCTGTTTTTT
j_call: TRBJ1-1; d_call: NA; v_call: TRBV3-1; clone_size: many; cdr3_aa: CASSLRQVVNTEAFF; cdr3_nt: TGTGCCAGCAGCCTGAGACAGGTAGTAAACACTGAAGCTTTCTTT
j_call: TRBJ2-7; d_call: NA; v_call: TRBV2; clone_size: NA; cdr3_aa: CASRWDTYEQYF; cdr3_nt: TGTGCCAGCAGATGGGACACCTACGAGCAGTACTTC
j_call: TRBJ2-5; d_call: TRBD2; v_call: TRBV11-2; clone_size: many; cdr3_aa: CASSLGALAGPQETQYF; cdr3_nt: TGTGCCAGCAGCTTAGGAGCGCTAGCGGGACCCCAAGAGACCCAGTACTTC
j_call: TRBJ1-2; d_call: NA; v_call: TRBV20-1; clone_size: NA; cdr3_aa: CSASTLDGYTF; cdr3_nt: TGCAGTGCGAGTACATTAGATGGCTACACCTTC
j_call: TRBJ1-5; d_call: NA; v_call: TRBV2; clone_size: many; cdr3_aa: CASIQDRSNQPQHF; cdr3_nt: TGTGCCAGCATCCAAGACCGAAGCAATCAGCCCCAGCATTTT
j_call: TRBJ2-7; d_call: TRBD1; v_call: TRBV30; clone_size: many; cdr3_aa: CAWEGATSYEQYF; cdr3_nt: TGTGCCTGGGAGGGGGCCACGTCCTACGAGCAGTACTTC
j_call: TRBJ1-2; d_call: NA; v_call: TRBV20-1; clone_size: few; cdr3_aa: CSAPGLINGGYTF; cdr3_nt: TGCAGTGCTCCGGGACTGATAAACGGGGGCTACACCTTC
j_call: TRBJ2-7; d_call: NA; v_call: TRBV10-3; clone_size: few; cdr3_aa: CAISGSYEQYF; cdr3_nt: TGTGCCATCAGTGGGTCCTACGAGCAGTACTTC
j_call: TRBJ2-7; d_call: NA; v_call: TRBV6-2/TRBV6-3; clone_size: NA; cdr3_aa: CASRVTTGRGEQYF; cdr3_nt: TGTGCCAGCAGAGTTACGACAGGACGAGGCGAGCAGTACTTC
j_call: TRBJ2-5; d_call: NA; v_call: TRBV7-2; clone_size: many; cdr3_aa: CASTLLVAGETQYF; cdr3_nt: TGTGCCAGCACCCTCCTTGTGGCGGGGGAGACCCAGTACTTC
j_call: TRBJ1-1; d_call: NA; v_call: TRBV29-1; clone_size: many; cdr3_aa: CSVWGGSHGTEAFF; cdr3_nt: TGCAGCGTATGGGGGGGGTCTCATGGGACTGAAGCTTTCTTT
j_call: TRBJ2-2; d_call: NA; v_call: TRBV11-3; clone_size: NA; cdr3_aa: CASSLKVPGELFF; cdr3_nt: TGTGCCAGCAGCTTAAAAGTTCCCGGGGAGCTGTTTTTT
j_call: TRBJ1-2; d_call: TRBD1; v_call: TRBV12-3/TRBV12-4; clone_size: many; cdr3_aa: CASTRDREFNYGYTF; cdr3_nt: TGTGCCAGCACCCGGGACAGGGAATTTAACTATGGCTACACCTTC
j_call: TRBJ1-2; d_call: TRBD1; v_call: TRBV28; clone_size: few; cdr3_aa: CASRQGTGGESGYTF; cdr3_nt: TGTGCCAGCAGGCAAGGGACAGGGGGCGAGAGTGGCTACACCTTC
j_call: TRBJ2-2; d_call: NA; v_call: TRBV6-5; clone_size: NA; cdr3_aa: CASSYSKQSTNTGELFF; cdr3_nt: TGTGCCAGCAGTTACTCGAAACAGAGTACGAACACCGGGGAGCTGTTTTTT
j_call: TRBJ2-3; d_call: TRBD2; v_call: TRBV29-1; clone_size: NA; cdr3_aa: CSVGLAGGDTQYF; cdr3_nt: TGCAGCGTTGGGTTAGCGGGAGGAGATACGCAGTATTTT
j_call: TRBJ2-1; d_call: NA; v_call: TRBV7-2; clone_size: many; cdr3_aa: CASSRPRGGQRYNEQFF; cdr3_nt: TGTGCCAGCAGCCGTCCTCGAGGAGGACAGCGCTACAATGAGCAGTTCTTC
j_call: TRBJ2-5; d_call: TRBD2; v_call: TRBV3-1; clone_size: NA; cdr3_aa: CASSQGGGQETQYF; cdr3_nt: TGTGCCAGCAGCCAGGGGGGGGGGCAAGAGACCCAGTACTTC
j_call: TRBJ2-7; d_call: TRBD1; v_call: TRBV11-2; clone_size: NA; cdr3_aa: CASSLRGQGGSYEQYF; cdr3_nt: TGCGCCAGCAGCCTCCGCGGACAGGGAGGCTCCTACGAGCAGTACTTC
j_call: TRBJ2-3; d_call: NA; v_call: TRBV7-3; clone_size: NA; cdr3_aa: CASSLTATGVTDTQYF; cdr3_nt: TGTGCCAGCAGCTTAACCGCTACCGGAGTAACAGATACGCAGTATTTT
j_call: TRBJ2-7; d_call: NA; v_call: TRBV9; clone_size: NA; cdr3_aa: CASSVGDTYEQYF; cdr3_nt: TGTGCCAGCAGCGTGGGGGATACCTACGAGCAGTACTTC
j_call: TRBJ2-1; d_call: NA; v_call: TRBV19; clone_size: few; cdr3_aa: CATKSKGGTAYNEQFF; cdr3_nt: TGTGCCACTAAGTCCAAGGGCGGGACGGCCTACAATGAGCAGTTCTTC
j_call: TRBJ1-5; d_call: NA; v_call: TRBV19; clone_size: NA; cdr3_aa: CASSIAGSPHQPPHF; cdr3_nt: TGTGCCAGTAGTATAGCAGGGTCCCCGCATCAGCCCCCGCATTTT
j_call: TRBJ2-7; d_call: TRBD2; v_call: TRBV24-1; clone_size: NA; cdr3_aa: CATNTLGLKFYEQYF; cdr3_nt: TGTGCCACGAATACCCTGGGACTAAAATTCTACGAGCAGTACTTC
j_call: TRBJ2-7; d_call: TRBD2; v_call: TRBV7-6; clone_size: many; cdr3_aa: CASSLSGTSGAEQYF; cdr3_nt: TGTGCCAGCAGCTTATCTGGGACTAGCGGGGCCGAGCAGTACTTC